This T cell receptor beta chain was captured by sequencing in a study of CXCR3-negative and CXCR3-positive naive CD8 T cells (dated by TCRdb to about 2019). With respect to the entire study: Approximately 130 million TRB reads were obtained in total, roughly 1.5 +/- 0.3 million reads per library. Data from about 12 donors, pooled across two independent experiments, went into the diversity and physicochemical repertoire analyses. The TRBV-TRBJ cluster analysis covered naive subsets from about 5 donors and memory cells from 3 donors. Study-level results and caveats: Compared with CXCR3-negative naive cells, CXCR3-positive naive cells had TRB CDR3s with higher hydrophobicity (lower Kidera factor 4), lower energy, and higher strength and volume indices. CXCR3 expression partially decreased after cryopreservation, so most assays used freshly isolated PBMCs. Comparably high repertoire diversity was found in both naive subsets, whereas much lower repertoire diversity was found in memory CD8+ T cells. Because surface CD5, which is linked to self-reactivity in mice, was comparable between the naive subsets, TCR interaction strength was also inferred from the physicochemical properties of TRB CDR3s. Similar TRBV-TRBJ usage was shown by naive CXCR3-negative and CXCR3-positive cells from the same donor, whereas distinct patterns were shown by memory cells.

Each CD8+ T cell subset was flow-sorted in triplicate, with about 320,000 cells per subset placed directly into RLT lysis buffer. To exclude memory contaminants, naive CD8+ T cells were stringently defined as CD45RO-CCR7+CD27+CD95-. Peripheral blood mononuclear cells were isolated from buffy coats by standard density gradient centrifugation. A FACSAria III was used to flow-sort naive CXCR3-negative and CXCR3-positive CD8+ T cells. An RNeasy Mini Kit was used to extract total RNA from the sorted cells. Sequencing took place on a NextSeq 550. The Human TCR Profiling Kit (MiLaboratory) was used to make UMI-labeled 5' RACE TRB cDNA libraries. cDNA synthesis used the entire amount of extracted RNA, and PCR amplification then used the entire amount of cDNA produced. Libraries were prepared in parallel with an identical number of PCR cycles. Per the authors' processing: About 50,000 +/- 9,200 unique UMI-labeled TRB cDNA molecules per library were extracted with MIGEC and MiXCR, with at least two reads per UMI required. Each library averaged about 40,000 +/- 10,000 functional in-frame TRB CDR3 nucleotide clonotypes without stop codons. After downsampling to 5000 UMI-labeled TRB molecules per sample, diversity metrics such as normalized Shannon-Wiener and Chao1 were calculated in VDJtools. VDJtools was used to calculate clonotype-size-weighted physicochemical properties of the central five CDR3 residues, namely interaction energy, strength, volume and Kidera factor 4. One entry per CDR3 protein sequence results from the TCRdb reprocessing of the reads, with DNA left out. The V and J calls and clone size come from TCRdb's table, not from the authors' own analysis. The data table for this sample lists around 150,000 distinct CDR3 sequences. The ten most abundant clones make up 0.4% to 0.5% of the sample.

The CDR3 covers 18 residues, taking in both the cysteine and the phenylalanine. There is no recorded DNA. Taken from the germline V gene (reference sequence), the CDR1 and CDR2 loops are SEHNR and FQNEAQ. Regarding this clonotype: No antigen is known for it.

The specimen sequenced was naive CXCR3+ CD8+ T cells from blood. In light of the paper, this sample's cell subset or site label describes: CD45RO-CCR7+CD27+CD95- naive CD8+ T cells expressing CXCR3 (TNR3+). The chain is made from TRBV7-9 and TRBJ1-5; TCRdb gives TRBD1 as the D gene, but with no DNA this cannot be confirmed. The receptor's source is a human donor in good health. Some clones in this sample may be carry-over from other donors' samples. The CDR3 region has the sequence CASSLVEGGTDSNQPQHF.